This T cell receptor (beta chain) is from a study of T cells after yellow fever vaccination. About the research overall: Fractions with few cells were prepared using SMART-Seq v4 Ultra Low Input.

Of note for this clonotype: What it binds is unknown.

Germline CDR1 is DFQATT and CDR2 is SNEGSKA (reference sequence). The V gene lost 6 bases and the J gene lost 7 bases, with 19 bases spanning the gap. CDR3 length equals 14 residues. Template switching by 5'RACE produced TCR cDNA, adding a universal primer site and UMIs. MiXCR, run by TCRdb on the 5' RACE reads, gives a single entry per CDR3 protein. The sample lists approximately 340,000 distinct CDR3 sequences; approximately 9% were seen once. Overall study findings and caveats: Booster sampling recovered most clones from primary vaccination (less than 97% CD4, roughly 90% CD8). Abundant contaminating clonotypes from the bulk population could appear in FACS-sorted repertoires.

The chain is built from TRBV20-1 and TRBJ2-4; D not resolved. The sequencing here drew on PBMCs, taken on the day of the first yellow fever vaccination. This receptor was taken from a man in his late teens or twenties who received the YFV17D yellow fever vaccine. CDR3 nucleotide sequence: TGCAGTGCCCCGTGGGGTCTCTCCTGGAACATTCAGTACTTC. It codes for CSAPWGLSWNIQYF.